The 30 T cell receptor beta chains given below trace back to one sample, sequenced in a study of chemoradiotherapy in HPV16-positive cancers (dated by TCRdb to between 2021 and 2023). Library creation used the immunoSEQ multiplex PCR assay. In TCRdb, the immuneACCESS table is reduced to in-frame sequences with V and J assigned. These tables do not hold every clone; where another copy was compared, an unresolved V gene accounts for under half, and the others remain unexplained. The sample records approximately 30,000 clones, about 91% of which are singletons. 4.5% to 6% of the sample goes to the ten largest clones. The sequenced sample was blood, obtained from a patient who underwent chemoradiotherapy. The receptors stem from a human donor with HPV-associated anogenital cancer.

V is TRBV10-1 and J is TRBJ2-2; TRBD2 might be the D (6 bases). This CDR3 comprises 13 residues. The V and J ends lost 7 bases and 8 bases respectively, with 14 bases between them. Germline CDR1 and CDR2: WNHNN and SYGVQD (reference sequence). The CDR3 protein is CASTRRRAGELFF. DNA of the CDR3: TGCGCCAGCACCCGTAGGAGGGCGGGGGAGCTGTTTTTT.

The chain combines TRBV20-1 with TRBJ2-3; D remains ambiguous. The CDR3 sequence is 11 residues long. The V gene lost 6 bases and the J gene lost 4 bases, with 8 bases spanning the gap. CDR1 and CDR2 (germline): DFQATT, SNEGSKA (reference sequence). The CDR3 DNA follows: TGCAGTGCATTGGGTCCAGATACGCAGTATTTT. It is translated as CSALGPDTQYF.

CDR3 in amino acids: CASKVSARQPQHF. For the CDR3, the DNA is TGTGCCAGTAAGGTTAGTGCGCGTCAGCCCCAGCATTTT. This sequence joins TRBV19 and TRBJ1-5; unclear D gene. Germline loops: CDR1 LNHDA, CDR2 SQIVND (reference sequence). Trimming pared 7 bases from V and 6 bases from J, leaving 13 bases between. This CDR3 is 13 amino acids long.

V gene TRBV5-6 combines with J gene TRBJ2-5; 7 bases line up with TRBD1. This CDR3 is built from 13 residues. V lost 4 bases to trimming and J lost 5 bases; unmatched junction nucleotides: 5. The V gene's germline CDR1 is SGHDT and CDR2 YYEEEE. The CDR3 is CASSQDRVETQYF. CDR3 coding DNA: TGTGCCAGCAGCCAAGACAGGGTTGAGACCCAGTACTTC.

This clone came up a few times. CDR3 sequence reads: CASSQDSVQGSNQPQHF. The CDR3, as DNA: TGTGCCAGCAGCCAAGATAGCGTACAGGGGTCTAATCAGCCCCAGCATTTT. The rearrangement joins TRBV4-2 to TRBJ1-5, with TRBD1 matching over 7 bases. The CDR3 is made up of 17 amino acids. Germline values: CDR1 LGHNA, CDR2 YNFKEQ. V lost 0 bases, J lost 4 bases, and 9 bases stayed unmatched.

The chain employs TRBV30 and TRBJ1-2, with D possibly TRBD1 on 6 matching bases. The CDR3 extends over 16 amino acids. V lost 3 bases and J lost 0, with 17 bases in between. Germline CDR1 reads GTSNPN; CDR2 reads SVGIG (reference sequence). The CDR3 nucleotides are TGTGCCTGGAGCCGGGACCGGACAGCTGCTAACTATGGCTACACCTTC. This translates into CAWSRDRTAANYGYTF. Full variable domain (outside the CDR3, taken from reference TRBV30 and TRBJ1-2): SQTIHQWPATLVQPVGSPLSLECTVEGTSNPNLYWYRQAAGRGLQLLFYSVGIGQISSEVPQNLSASRPQDRQFILSSKKLLLSDSGFYLCAWSRDRTAANYGYTFGSGTRLTVV.

This clone has only one observation. The chain carries TRBV18 and TRBJ1-3; a possible D gene is TRBD1 (5 bases). Germline CDR1 is KGHSH and CDR2 is LQKENI. V lost 1 base and J lost 2, with 9 bases in between. The CDR3 runs to 15 residues. The CDR3 DNA reads TGTGCCAGCTCACCACTCTCACAGGCTGGAAACACCATATATTTT. This sequence encodes CASSPLSQAGNTIYF.

The V call is TRBV28, the J call TRBJ2-3, with 11 bases that match TRBD1. CDR3 size: 17 residues. CDR1 and CDR2 (germline): MDHEN, SYDVKM. V lost 2 bases, J lost 3 bases, and 7 bases stayed unmatched. CDR3 sequence reads: CASSLVGTGGPTDTQYF. As DNA, the CDR3 is TGTGCCAGCAGTTTAGTCGGGACAGGGGGACCTACAGATACGCAGTATTTT. Together with reference TRBV28 and TRBJ2-3, the CDR3 gives the full variable domain: DVKVTQSSRYLVKRTGEKVFLECVQDMDHENMFWYRQDPGLGLRLIYFSYDVKMKEKGDIPEGYSVSREKKERFSLILESASTNQTSMYLCASSLVGTGGPTDTQYFGPGTRLTVL.

This chain connects TRBV19 to TRBJ2-3; D may be TRBD1 (6 bases). From germline, CDR1 is LNHDA and CDR2 SQIVND (reference sequence). The CDR3 sequence is 15 residues long. Trimming pared 6 bases from V and 2 bases from J, leaving 15 bases between. CDR3 residues: CASSPTGLFTDTQYF. Written as DNA, the CDR3 is TGTGCCAGTAGCCCCACAGGGCTATTCACAGATACGCAGTATTTT. The full variable domain, its missing parts supplied by reference TRBV19 and TRBJ2-3, is DGGITQSPKYLFRKEGQNVTLSCEQNLNHDAMYWYRQDPGQGLRLIYYSQIVNDFQKGDIAEGYSVSREKKESFPLTVTSAQKNPTAFYLCASSPTGLFTDTQYFGPGTRLTVL.

CDR3 in amino acids: CASSKHGTEAYEQYF. DNA for the CDR3: TGTGCCAGCAGCAAACACGGGACAGAAGCATACGAGCAGTACTTC. The rearrangement links TRBV5-5 to TRBJ2-7; 7 bases align to TRBD1. CDR3 length: 15 amino acids. CDR1 and CDR2 from the germline V gene are SGHKS and YYEKEE (reference sequence). Trimming removed 4 bases from V and 4 bases from J; junction bases left unmatched: 11.

V is TRBV6-6 and J is TRBJ1-1; maybe TRBD1 (6 bases). Germline lookup yields CDR1 MNHNY and CDR2 SVGAGI (reference sequence). The CDR3 totals 13 residues. Trimming removed 8 bases at V and 1 base at J, with 11 bases between. For the CDR3, the DNA is TGTGCCAGCGGTCCGACAGGGAACACTGAAGCTTTCTTT. Its protein product is CASGPTGNTEAFF.

The CDR3 DNA is TGTGCCAGCAGTGAAGCGACGGGGACGGGGCAAGCTTTCTTT. Its protein product is CASSEATGTGQAFF. The chain recombines TRBV6-1 with TRBJ1-1, with a tentative D call TRBD1 (5 bases). The CDR3 is 14 residues long. The germline gives CDR1 MNHNS, CDR2 SASEGT. Trimming cost V 0 bases and J 9 bases, with 14 bases left between them.

This clone was picked up one time. V gene TRBV28 combines with J gene TRBJ2-2; 9 bases fit TRBD2. CDR3 size: 17 residues. Germline V gene data show CDR1 as MDHEN and CDR2 as SYDVKM. The J segment lost 7 bases and the V segment lost 7 bases, leaving 16 bases of the junction unmatched. CDR3 protein: CASTSRRGSGRYGELFF. CDR3 DNA sequence: TGTGCCAGCACCTCCCGACGGGGTAGCGGGAGATACGGGGAGCTGTTTTTT.

The gene calls are TRBV27 and TRBJ2-6, with unresolved D. In germline, CDR1 is MNHEY, CDR2 SMNVEV (reference sequence). Trimming removed 4 bases at V and 0 bases at J, with 7 bases between. The CDR3 spans 15 residues. This chain's CDR3 is CASSSSASGANVLTF. The CDR3 DNA reads TGTGCCAGCAGTTCCTCAGCCTCTGGGGCCAACGTCCTGACTTTC. Full variable domain (remainder filled in from reference TRBV27 and TRBJ2-6): EAQVTQNPRYLITVTGKKLTVTCSQNMNHEYMSWYRQDPGLGLRQIYYSMNVEVTDKGDVPEGYKVSRKEKRNFPLILESPSPNQTSLYFCASSSSASGANVLTFGAGSRLTVL.

The chain employs TRBV7-9 and TRBJ2-7; the D gene is possibly TRBD2 (6 bases). The CDR3 is 16 amino acids. V was trimmed by 3 bases and J by 2 bases, leaving 17 bases between them. The germline gives CDR1 SEHNR, CDR2 FQNEAQ (reference sequence). CDR3 sequence: CASSLRQGGATYEQYF. For the CDR3, the DNA is TGTGCCAGCAGCTTGCGGCAAGGCGGGGCAACCTACGAGCAGTACTTC.

This clone came up once. The rearrangement uses TRBV14 and TRBJ1-2; no clear D. In germline, CDR1 is SGHDN, CDR2 FVKESK. V gave up 4 bases and J gave up 2 bases, with 20 bases separating them. The CDR3 totals 17 residues. This CDR3 reads CASSLWIGQKENYGYTF. In DNA, the CDR3 is TGTGCCAGCAGCCTATGGATAGGCCAAAAGGAGAACTATGGCTACACCTTC.

The chain links TRBV10-1 to TRBJ2-2; weak D call: TRBD2 (6 bases). CDR1 is WNHNN and CDR2 is SYGVQD in the germline V gene (reference sequence). The V and J ends lost 6 bases and 6 bases respectively, with 14 bases between them. The CDR3 has 14 residues. The CDR3 here is CASRSGVGAGELFF. The DNA for the CDR3 is TGCGCCAGCAGATCGGGAGTTGGGGCCGGGGAGCTGTTTTTT.

This rearrangement joins TRBV7-9 to TRBJ2-3; D gene unclear. The CDR3 is made up of 14 amino acids. Trimming removed 4 bases at V and 3 bases at J, with 11 bases between. Germline V gene lookup returns CDR1 SEHNR and CDR2 FQNEAQ (reference sequence). The CDR3 DNA follows: TGTGCCAGCAGCTCCGGGTCAAAGACAGATACGCAGTATTTT. This codes for CASSSGSKTDTQYF. Looking up the rest from reference TRBV7-9 and TRBJ2-3 gives the full variable domain: DTGVSQNPRHKITKRGQNVTFRCDPISEHNRLYWYRQTLGQGPEFLTYFQNEAQLEKSRLLSDRFSAERPKGSFSTLEIQRTEQGDSAMYLCASSSGSKTDTQYFGPGTRLTVL.

The chain is built from TRBV19 and TRBJ1-1, with no clear D. Trimming cost V 6 bases and J 3 bases, with 14 bases left between them. This CDR3 is built from 14 residues. Germline assignment: CDR1 LNHDA and CDR2 SQIVND (reference sequence). The CDR3 protein is CASRMRAGDTEAFF. The CDR3 DNA follows: TGTGCCAGTAGGATGAGGGCCGGGGACACTGAAGCTTTCTTT.

The V gene is TRBV29-1, the J gene TRBJ1-1; possibly TRBD1 for D (5 bases). CDR1 is SQVTM and CDR2 is ANQGSEA in the germline V gene. This CDR3 has 14 residues. V shed 8 bases and J shed 3 bases, with 19 bases lying between them. This CDR3 reads CSSRGVGGDTEAFF. CDR3 nucleotide sequence: TGCAGCTCGCGGGGCGTTGGGGGGGACACTGAAGCTTTCTTT.

The chain links TRBV19 to TRBJ2-7, with D unclear. Trimming took off 5 bases at V and 2 bases at J, with 16 bases between the two ends. CDR1 LNHDA and CDR2 SQIVND come from the germline V gene (reference sequence). This CDR3 region has 15 residues. The DNA for the CDR3 is TGTGCCAGTAGTCCTGGGTCTTTCCCAGCCTACGAGCAGTACTTC. Its translation: CASSPGSFPAYEQYF.

This chain links TRBV2 with TRBJ2-4; D ambiguous. The CDR3 extends over 14 amino acids. The germline V and J ends were trimmed by 7 bases and 1 base, with 11 bases remaining between them. CDR1 SNHLY and CDR2 FYNNEI come from the germline V gene. The CDR3 coding sequence is TGTGCCAGCACACACCCTGGGGCCAAAAACATTCAGTACTTC. Protein sequence: CASTHPGAKNIQYF.

The genes are TRBV6-5 and TRBJ1-1, with a tentative D call TRBD1 (6 bases). CDR1 is MNHEY, CDR2 SVGAGI, per germline. The V end was cut by 0 bases, the J end by 1 base, with 6 bases between. CDR3 length: 14 amino acids. The CDR3 loop is CASSYSGGNTEAFF. Written as DNA, the CDR3 is TGTGCCAGCAGTTACTCAGGGGGGAACACTGAAGCTTTCTTT.

V gene TRBV19 combines with J gene TRBJ2-1; TRBD2 aligns across 7 bases. The ends lost 3 bases at V and 6 bases at J; junction bases unmatched: 11. Germline V CDR1 and CDR2: LNHDA, SQIVND (reference sequence). This CDR3 spans 16 amino acids. The CDR3 nucleotides read TGTGCCAGTAGTATCGGGTGGGCGGGGGAAGGCAATGAGCAGTTCTTC. Translation gives CASSIGWAGEGNEQFF.

The rearrangement uses TRBV7-8 and TRBJ2-7; D possibly corresponds to TRBD1 (6 bases). Germline V CDR1 and CDR2: SGHVS, FQNEAQ. Trimming stripped 0 bases from V and 2 bases from J, with 17 bases between. The CDR3 has 17 amino acids. The CDR3 coding sequence is TGTGCCAGCAGCTTAGCCCCAGGCAAGGGGGAAACCTACGAGCAGTACTTC. As protein: CASSLAPGKGETYEQYF.

The genes are TRBV27 and TRBJ1-2; TRBD1 matches 9 bases. The CDR3 consists of 15 residues. Germline V gives CDR1 MNHEY, CDR2 SMNVEV (reference sequence). With 3 bases clipped from V and 8 bases from J, the junction kept 10 bases outside the gene matches. The CDR3: CASSLNRGPSVGYTF. The CDR3 region has the DNA TGTGCCAGCAGTTTGAACAGGGGGCCGTCAGTCGGCTACACCTTC.

A single count supports this clone. This chain uses TRBV7-9 with TRBJ2-7, with TRBD1 identical over 11 bases. This CDR3 has 15 residues. Germline CDR1 and CDR2: SEHNR and FQNEAQ (reference sequence). J lost 4 bases, V lost 4 bases, and 6 bases had no gene match. The CDR3 nucleotides are TGTGCCAGCAGCTCCCAGGACAGGGGGCAGTACGAGCAGTACTTC. Its protein product is CASSSQDRGQYEQYF.

V gene TRBV6-1 combines with J gene TRBJ1-2, with D unresolved. Germline V gene sequence: CDR1 MNHNS, CDR2 SASEGT. CDR3 length equals 10 residues. The V end was cut by 8 bases, the J end by 5 bases, with 6 bases between. CDR3 DNA: TGTGCCAGCGGGGAGTATGGCTACACCTTC. Its translation is CASGEYGYTF.

The rearrangement links TRBV9 to TRBJ2-1; D is ambiguous. The germline V gene encodes CDR1 SGDLS and CDR2 YYNGEE. The CDR3 has 16 residues. V gave up 4 bases and J gave up 0 bases, with 14 bases separating them. CDR3 protein: CASSPASPVSYNEQFF. DNA of the CDR3: TGTGCCAGCAGCCCGGCGAGCCCGGTCTCCTACAATGAGCAGTTCTTC.

The chain joins TRBV19 to TRBJ1-1; D unclear. Trimming took off 3 bases at V and 1 base at J, with 6 bases between the two ends. This CDR3 contains 13 residues. Germline V gene data show CDR1 as LNHDA and CDR2 as SQIVND (reference sequence). CDR3 region: CASSIGRNTEAFF. Written as DNA, the CDR3 is TGTGCCAGTAGTATTGGCAGGAACACTGAAGCTTTCTTT.